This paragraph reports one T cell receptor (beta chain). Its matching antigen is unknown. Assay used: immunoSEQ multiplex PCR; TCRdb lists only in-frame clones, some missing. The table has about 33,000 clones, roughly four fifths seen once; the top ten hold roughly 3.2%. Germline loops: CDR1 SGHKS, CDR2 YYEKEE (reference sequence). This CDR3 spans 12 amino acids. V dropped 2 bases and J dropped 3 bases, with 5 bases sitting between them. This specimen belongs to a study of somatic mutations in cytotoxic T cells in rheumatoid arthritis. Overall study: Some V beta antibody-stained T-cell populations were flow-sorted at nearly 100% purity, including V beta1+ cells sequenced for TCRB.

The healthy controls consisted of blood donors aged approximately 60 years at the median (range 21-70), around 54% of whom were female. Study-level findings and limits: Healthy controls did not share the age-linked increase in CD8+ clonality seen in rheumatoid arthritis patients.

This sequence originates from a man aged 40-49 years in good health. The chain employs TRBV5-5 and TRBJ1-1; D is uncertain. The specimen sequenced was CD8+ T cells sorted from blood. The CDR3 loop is CASSLTDTEAFF. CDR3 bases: TGTGCCAGCAGCTTAACGGACACTGAAGCTTTCTTT.